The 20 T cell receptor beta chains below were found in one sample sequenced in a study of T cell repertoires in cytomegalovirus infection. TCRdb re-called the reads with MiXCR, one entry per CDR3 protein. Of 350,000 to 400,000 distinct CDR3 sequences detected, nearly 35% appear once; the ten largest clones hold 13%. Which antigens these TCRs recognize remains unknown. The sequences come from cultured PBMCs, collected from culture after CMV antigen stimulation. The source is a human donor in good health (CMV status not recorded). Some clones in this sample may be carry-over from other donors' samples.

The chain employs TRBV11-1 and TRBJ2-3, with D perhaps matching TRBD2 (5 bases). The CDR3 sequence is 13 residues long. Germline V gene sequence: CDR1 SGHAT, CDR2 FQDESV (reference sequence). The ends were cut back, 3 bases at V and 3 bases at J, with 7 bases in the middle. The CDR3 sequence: CASSLRRTDTQYF. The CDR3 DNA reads TGTGCCAGCAGCTTGCGGAGGACAGATACGCAGTATTTT.

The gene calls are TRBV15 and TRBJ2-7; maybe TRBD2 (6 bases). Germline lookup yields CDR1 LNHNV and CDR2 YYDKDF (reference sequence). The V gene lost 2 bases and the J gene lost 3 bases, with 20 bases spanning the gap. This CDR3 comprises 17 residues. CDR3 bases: TGTGCCACCAGCAGATCTACCCGGAGACTAGACGTCTACGAGCAGTACTTC. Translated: CATSRSTRRLDVYEQYF.

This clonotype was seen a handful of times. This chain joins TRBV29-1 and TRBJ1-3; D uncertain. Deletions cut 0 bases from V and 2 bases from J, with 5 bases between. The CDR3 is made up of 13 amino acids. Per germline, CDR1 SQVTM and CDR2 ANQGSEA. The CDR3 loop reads CSVEDEPGNTIYF. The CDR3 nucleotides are TGCAGCGTTGAAGACGAACCTGGAAACACCATATATTTT.

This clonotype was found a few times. The CDR3 DNA is TGTGCCACCAGTTCAAACTCGGGGGGTGGGGCGAGAAATGAGCAGTTCTTC. Amino acid sequence: CATSSNSGGGARNEQFF. The J gene is TRBJ2-1, the V gene TRBV24-1; 7 bases fit TRBD2. This CDR3 is built from 17 residues. Germline values: CDR1 KGHDR, CDR2 SFDVKD. V lost 6 bases, J lost 7 bases, and 17 bases stayed unmatched.

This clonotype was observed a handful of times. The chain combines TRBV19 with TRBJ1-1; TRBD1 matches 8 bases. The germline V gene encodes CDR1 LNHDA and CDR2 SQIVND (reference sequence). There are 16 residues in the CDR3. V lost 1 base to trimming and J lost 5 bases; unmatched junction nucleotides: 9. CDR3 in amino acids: CASSIASAGGRTEAFF. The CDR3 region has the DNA TGTGCCAGTAGTATAGCGTCGGCAGGGGGCCGGACTGAAGCTTTCTTT.

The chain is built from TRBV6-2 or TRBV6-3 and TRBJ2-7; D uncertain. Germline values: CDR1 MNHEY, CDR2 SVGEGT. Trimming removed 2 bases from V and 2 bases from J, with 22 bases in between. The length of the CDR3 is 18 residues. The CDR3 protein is CASSYGRSFIKPPYEQYF. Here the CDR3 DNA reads TGTGCCAGCAGTTACGGTCGCAGTTTCATCAAACCCCCCTACGAGCAGTACTTC.

As DNA, the CDR3 is TGTGCCAGCAGCAGGGGACAGGGGAGCAATCAGCCCCAGCATTTT. Amino acids: CASSRGQGSNQPQHF. The V call is TRBV12-3 or TRBV12-4, the J call TRBJ1-5, with 10 nucleotides matching TRBD1. Germline trimming cut 6 bases from V and 1 base from J; bases unmatched to any gene: 3. The CDR3 contains 15 residues.

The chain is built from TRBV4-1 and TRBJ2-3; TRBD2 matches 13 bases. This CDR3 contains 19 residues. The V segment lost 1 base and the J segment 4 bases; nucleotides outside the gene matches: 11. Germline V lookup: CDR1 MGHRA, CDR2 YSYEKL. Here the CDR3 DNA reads TGCGCCAGCAGCCAAGGACAACCGGGACTAGCGGGAAAGTCAGATACGCAGTATTTT. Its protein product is CASSQGQPGLAGKSDTQYF.

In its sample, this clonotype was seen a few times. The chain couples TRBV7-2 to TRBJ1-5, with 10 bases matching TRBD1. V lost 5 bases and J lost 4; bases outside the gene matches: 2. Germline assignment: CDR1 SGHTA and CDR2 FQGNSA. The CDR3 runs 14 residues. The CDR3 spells CASSKGQGNQPQHF. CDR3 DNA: TGTGCCAGCAGCAAGGGACAGGGGAATCAGCCCCAGCATTTT.

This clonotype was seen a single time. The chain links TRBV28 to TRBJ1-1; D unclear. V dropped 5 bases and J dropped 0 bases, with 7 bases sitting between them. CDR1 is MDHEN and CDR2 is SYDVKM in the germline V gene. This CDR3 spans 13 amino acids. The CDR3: CASSPQLNTEAFF. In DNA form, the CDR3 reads TGTGCCAGCAGTCCACAGCTGAACACTGAAGCTTTCTTT.

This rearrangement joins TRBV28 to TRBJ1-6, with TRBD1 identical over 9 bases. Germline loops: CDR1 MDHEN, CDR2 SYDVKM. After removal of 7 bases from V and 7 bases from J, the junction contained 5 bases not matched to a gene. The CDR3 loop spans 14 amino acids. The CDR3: CASTLGQGNSPLHF. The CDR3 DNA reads TGTGCCAGCACTCTGGGACAGGGAAATTCACCCCTCCACTTT.

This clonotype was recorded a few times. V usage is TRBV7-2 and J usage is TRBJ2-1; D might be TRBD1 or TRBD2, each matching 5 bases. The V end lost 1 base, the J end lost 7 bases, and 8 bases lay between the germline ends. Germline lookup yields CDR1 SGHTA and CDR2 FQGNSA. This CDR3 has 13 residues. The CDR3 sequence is CASSLGWGNEQFF. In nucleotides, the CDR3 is TGTGCCAGCAGCTTAGGATGGGGGAATGAGCAGTTCTTC.

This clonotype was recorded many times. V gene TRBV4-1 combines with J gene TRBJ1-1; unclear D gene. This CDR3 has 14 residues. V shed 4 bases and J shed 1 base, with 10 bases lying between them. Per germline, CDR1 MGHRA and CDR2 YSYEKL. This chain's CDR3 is CASSLGVGNTEAFF. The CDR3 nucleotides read TGCGCCAGCAGCCTCGGGGTGGGGAACACTGAAGCTTTCTTT.

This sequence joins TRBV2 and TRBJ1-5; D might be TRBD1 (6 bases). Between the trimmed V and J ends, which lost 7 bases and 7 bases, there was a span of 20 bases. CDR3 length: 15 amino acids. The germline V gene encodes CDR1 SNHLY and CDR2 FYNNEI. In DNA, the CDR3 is TGTGCCAGCACCCCATATGGGGGGCGAGGGCAGCCCCAGCATTTT. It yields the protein CASTPYGGRGQPQHF.

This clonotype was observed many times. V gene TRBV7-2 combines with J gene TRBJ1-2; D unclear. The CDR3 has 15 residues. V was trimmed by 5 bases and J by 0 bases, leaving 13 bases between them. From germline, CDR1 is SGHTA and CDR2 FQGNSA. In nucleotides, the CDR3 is TGTGCCAGCAGCCCGGACGGTTCCTCTAACTATGGCTACACCTTC. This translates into CASSPDGSSNYGYTF.

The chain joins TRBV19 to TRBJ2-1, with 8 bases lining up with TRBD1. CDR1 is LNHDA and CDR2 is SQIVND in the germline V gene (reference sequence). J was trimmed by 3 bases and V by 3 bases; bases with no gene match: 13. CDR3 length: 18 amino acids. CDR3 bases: TGTGCCAGTAGTATTTCCCGAGGAGGACAGGGATTCTACAATGAGCAGTTCTTC. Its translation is CASSISRGGQGFYNEQFF.

The CDR3 reads CASYQGGTDEQFF. For the CDR3, the DNA is TGTGCCAGCTATCAAGGTGGTACCGATGAGCAGTTCTTC. V usage is TRBV18 and J usage is TRBJ2-1; D is unclear. Trimming removed 7 bases from V and 8 bases from J, with 15 bases in between. This CDR3 region has 13 residues. The V gene's germline CDR1 is KGHSH and CDR2 LQKENI.

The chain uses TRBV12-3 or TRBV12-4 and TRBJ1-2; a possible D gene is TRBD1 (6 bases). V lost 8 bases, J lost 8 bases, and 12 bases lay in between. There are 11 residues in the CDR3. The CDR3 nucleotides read TGTGCCAGCGGCAGGGGCCGCGGCTACACCTTC. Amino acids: CASGRGRGYTF.

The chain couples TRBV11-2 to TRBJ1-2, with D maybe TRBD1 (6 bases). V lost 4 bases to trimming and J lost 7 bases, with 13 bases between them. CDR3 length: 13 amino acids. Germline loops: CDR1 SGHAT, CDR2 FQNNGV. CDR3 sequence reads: CASSYIRGGGYTF. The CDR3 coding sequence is TGTGCCAGCAGCTATATCAGGGGAGGTGGCTACACCTTC. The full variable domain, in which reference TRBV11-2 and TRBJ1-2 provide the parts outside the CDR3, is EAGVAQSPRYKIIEKRQSVAFWCNPISGHATLYWYQQILGQGPKLLIQFQNNGVVDDSQLPKDRFSAERLKGVDSTLKIQPAKLEDSAVYLCASSYIRGGGYTFGSGTRLTVV.

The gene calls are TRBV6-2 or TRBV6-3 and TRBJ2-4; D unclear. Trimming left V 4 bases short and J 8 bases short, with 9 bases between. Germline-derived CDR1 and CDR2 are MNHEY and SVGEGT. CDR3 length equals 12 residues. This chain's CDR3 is CASSLFRDIQYF. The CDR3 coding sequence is TGTGCCAGCAGTTTATTTAGGGACATTCAGTACTTC.